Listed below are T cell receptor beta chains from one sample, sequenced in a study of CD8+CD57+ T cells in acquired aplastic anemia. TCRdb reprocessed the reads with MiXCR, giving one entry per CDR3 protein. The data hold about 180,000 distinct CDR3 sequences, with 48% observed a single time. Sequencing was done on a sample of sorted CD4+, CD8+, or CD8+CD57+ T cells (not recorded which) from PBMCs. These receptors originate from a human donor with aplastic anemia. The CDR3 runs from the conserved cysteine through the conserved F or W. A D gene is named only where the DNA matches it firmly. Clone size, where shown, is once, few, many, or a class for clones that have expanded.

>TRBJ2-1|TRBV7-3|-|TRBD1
TGTGCCAGCAGCTTAGCGGGGACAGGACACAATGAGCAGTTCTTC
CASSLAGTGHNEQFF
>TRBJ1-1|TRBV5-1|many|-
TGCGCCAGCAGCTTTTCACCCGGGAACACTGAAGCTTTCTTT
CASSFSPGNTEAFF
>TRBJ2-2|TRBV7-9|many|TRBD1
TGTGCCAGCACCTTCGGGACAGGGAAGACCGGGGAGCTGTTTTTT
CASTFGTGKTGELFF
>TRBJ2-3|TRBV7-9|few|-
TGTGCCAGCAGTTCCTTTGGGGATACGCAGTATTTT
CASSSFGDTQYF
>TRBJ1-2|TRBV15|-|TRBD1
TGTGCCACCAGCAGGGGGGACAGGGATGGCTACACCTTC
CATSRGDRDGYTF
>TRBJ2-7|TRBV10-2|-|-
TGCGCCAGCACCGGACGGCGGATCTCCTACGAGCAGTACTTC
CASTGRRISYEQYF
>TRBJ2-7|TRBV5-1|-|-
TGCGCCAGCAGCTTGCAGGCGTTCTACGAGCAGTACTTC
CASSLQAFYEQYF
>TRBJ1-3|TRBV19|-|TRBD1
TGTGCCAGTAGTATGGGACAGAACTCTGGAAACACCATATATTTT
CASSMGQNSGNTIYF
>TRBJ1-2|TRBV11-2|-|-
TGTGCCAGCAGCTTAGGGACCTCACGGGATGGCTACACCTTC
CASSLGTSRDGYTF
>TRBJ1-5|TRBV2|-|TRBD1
TGTGCCAGCAGGGGGACAGGGAATCAGCCCCAGCATTTT
CASRGTGNQPQHF